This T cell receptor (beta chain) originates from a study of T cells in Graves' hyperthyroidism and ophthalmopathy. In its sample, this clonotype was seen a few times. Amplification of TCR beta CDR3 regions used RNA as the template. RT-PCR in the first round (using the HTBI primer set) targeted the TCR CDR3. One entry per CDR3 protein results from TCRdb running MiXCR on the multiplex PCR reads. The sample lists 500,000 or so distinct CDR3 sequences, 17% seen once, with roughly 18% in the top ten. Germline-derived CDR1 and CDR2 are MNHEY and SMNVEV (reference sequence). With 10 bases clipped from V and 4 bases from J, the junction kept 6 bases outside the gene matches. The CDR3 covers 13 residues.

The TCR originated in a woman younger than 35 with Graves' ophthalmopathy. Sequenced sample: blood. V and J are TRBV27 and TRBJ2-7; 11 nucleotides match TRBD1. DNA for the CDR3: TGTGCCACCCGCGGGACAGGGGGTTACGAGCAGTACTTC. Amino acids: CATRGTGGYEQYF.